The next 14 T cell receptor beta chains were all read from a single sample in a study of radiotherapy plus CTLA-4 blockade in lung cancer. Assay used: immunoSEQ multiplex PCR; TCRdb lists only in-frame clones, some missing. The data hold about 97,000 clones, with 65% to 85% observed a single time. The sample here was peripheral blood, taken from a patient treated with radiotherapy plus ipilimumab. Every receptor here comes from a human donor with non-small cell lung cancer who had a partial response to radiotherapy plus ipilimumab. Some clones in this sample may be carry-over from other donors' samples.

The chain has TRBV7-2 and TRBJ2-1, with 15 bases that match TRBD2. Per the germline V gene, CDR1 is SGHTA and CDR2 is FQGNSA. The CDR3 loop spans 14 amino acids. The junction had 7 bases not matched to a gene; V was cut back by 5 bases and J by 14 bases. CDR3 DNA sequence: TGTGCCAGCAGCACCCGGACTAGCGGGGGGGTGAAGTTCTTC. Amino acids: CASSTRTSGGVKFF.

The chain employs TRBV4-2 and TRBJ1-5; D call uncertain. Trimming cost V 0 bases and J 5 bases, with 5 bases left between them. CDR1 is LGHNA and CDR2 is YNFKEQ in the germline V gene. CDR3 length: 13 amino acids. The CDR3 region is CASSQDIDQPQHF. The CDR3 nucleotides read TGTGCCAGCAGCCAAGATATTGATCAGCCCCAGCATTTT.

This chain joins TRBV30 and TRBJ2-6; D is unresolved. In germline, CDR1 is GTSNPN, CDR2 SVGIG (reference sequence). V was shortened by 3 bases and J by 1 base, with 7 bases between the two germline ends. CDR3 length equals 14 residues. The CDR3 bases are TGTGCCTGGAGCATAGATTCTGGGGCCAACGTCCTGACTTTC. It codes for CAWSIDSGANVLTF.

This chain joins TRBV11-2 and TRBJ2-2, with 7 bases matching TRBD1. Germline V CDR1 and CDR2: SGHAT, FQNNGV. The CDR3 consists of 16 residues. Trimming took 10 bases from V and 2 from J; bases not matched to a gene: 13. The CDR3, as DNA: TGTGCCATCCCCTCCCGGGACAGCCTCAACACCGGGGAGCTGTTTTTT. Its protein is CAIPSRDSLNTGELFF.

This clone was observed a few times. This chain links TRBV7-2 with TRBJ2-2; D call uncertain. This CDR3 spans 15 amino acids. With 5 bases removed from V and 1 base from J, the gap between germline ends came to 11 bases. Germline V lookup: CDR1 SGHTA, CDR2 FQGNSA. CDR3: CASSPGVRNTGELFF. CDR3 in DNA: TGTGCCAGCAGCCCGGGTGTCCGGAACACCGGGGAGCTGTTTTTT. Complete variable domain (other parts from reference TRBV7-2 and TRBJ2-2): GAGVSQSPSNKVTEKGKDVELRCDPISGHTALYWYRQSLGQGLEFLIYFQGNSAPDKSGLPSDRFSAERTGGSVSTLTIQRTQQEDSAVYLCASSPGVRNTGELFFGEGSRLTVL.

This clone was seen once. The CDR3 DNA reads TGCAGCGTTGCGGAAGCGGGTGGCTCCTACGAGCAGTACTTC. Its translation: CSVAEAGGSYEQYF. The V and J genes are TRBV29-1 and TRBJ2-7; weak D call: TRBD2 (6 bases). The CDR3 sequence is 14 residues long. With 4 bases removed from V and 0 bases from J, the gap between germline ends came to 13 bases. Germline CDR1 and CDR2: SQVTM and ANQGSEA.

The chain employs TRBV4-2 and TRBJ2-2; TRBD1 matches 7 bases. V dropped 4 bases and J dropped 7; count of bases not matched to a gene: 6. Germline CDR1 reads LGHNA; CDR2 reads YNFKEQ. CDR3 length equals 14 residues. For the CDR3, the DNA is TGTGCCAGCAGCCCCAGACAGGGCGACGGGGAGCTGTTTTTT. Translating it yields CASSPRQGDGELFF.

The rearrangement links TRBV7-9 to TRBJ1-1, with a weak D call TRBD1 (5 bases). Germline values: CDR1 SEHNR, CDR2 FQNEAQ (reference sequence). The CDR3 has 16 residues. The ends were cut back, 2 bases at V and 6 bases at J, with 19 bases in the middle. The CDR3 nucleotides are TGTGCCAGCAGCTTAACGGGCCTCGGGGGGAAGGCTGAAGCTTTCTTT. Its translation is CASSLTGLGGKAEAFF.

The chain links TRBV28 to TRBJ1-2; TRBD1 aligns across 10 bases. With 1 base clipped from V and 5 bases from J, the junction kept 4 bases outside the gene matches. Germline V gene lookup returns CDR1 MDHEN and CDR2 SYDVKM. The CDR3 is 15 amino acids. CDR3 residues: CASSLLGDRGYGYTF. In DNA form, the CDR3 reads TGTGCCAGCAGTTTATTGGGGGACAGGGGATATGGCTACACCTTC.

The chain has TRBV28 and TRBJ2-1; D possibly corresponds to TRBD1 (6 bases). The V and J ends lost 5 bases and 2 bases respectively, with 19 bases between them. The germline V gene has CDR1 MDHEN and CDR2 SYDVKM. CDR3 size: 17 residues. Here the CDR3 reads CASSPLLRGSAYNEQFF. The CDR3 nucleotides are TGTGCCAGCAGTCCCCTGCTCAGGGGATCGGCCTACAATGAGCAGTTCTTC.

To note about this clone: The same CDR3 also results from other DNA sequences found in this sample. V is TRBV27 and J is TRBJ1-2; D may be TRBD1 (6 bases). The CDR3 extends over 13 amino acids. Germline CDR1 reads MNHEY; CDR2 reads SMNVEV (reference sequence). V was trimmed by 6 bases and J by 2 bases, leaving 10 bases between them. In DNA form, the CDR3 reads TGTGCCAGCAGCACAACAGGGAACTATGGCTACACCTTC. It is translated as CASSTTGNYGYTF.

Comments on this clone: The same CDR3 can be traced to other DNA sequences in this sample. The genes are TRBV7-3 and TRBJ2-2; TRBD2 might be the D (5 bases). CDR3 length equals 13 residues. CDR1 is SGHTA and CDR2 is FQGTGA in the germline V gene. Trimming removed 5 bases from V and 3 bases from J, with 7 bases in between. CDR3 nucleotides: TGTGCCAGCAGCCTACTAGACACCGGGGAGCTGTTTTTT. It yields the protein CASSLLDTGELFF.

CDR3 sequence reads: CASSPPPGAPEVTLHF. DNA of the CDR3: TGTGCCAGCAGCCCCCCCCCAGGGGCCCCTGAGGTGACCCTCCACTTT. The chain combines TRBV11-2 with TRBJ1-6, with D possibly matching TRBD1 (6 bases). CDR1 is SGHAT and CDR2 is FQNNGV in the germline V gene. The CDR3 has 16 residues. V was clipped by 5 bases and J by 14 bases, with 25 bases between them. Based on the CDR3 plus reference TRBV11-2 and TRBJ1-6, the full variable domain is EAGVAQSPRYKIIEKRQSVAFWCNPISGHATLYWYQQILGQGPKLLIQFQNNGVVDDSQLPKDRFSAERLKGVDSTLKIQPAKLEDSAVYLCASSPPPGAPEVTLHFGNGTRLTVT.

The chain joins TRBV6-5 to TRBJ2-7; the match to TRBD2 covers 7 bases. CDR3 length equals 15 residues. Per germline, CDR1 MNHEY and CDR2 SVGAGI. V lost 8 bases to trimming and J lost 5 bases; unmatched junction nucleotides: 15. The DNA for the CDR3 is TGTGCCAGCCGCGGACTCGTCGCGGGGGACGACGAGCAGTACTTC. Translated, it gives CASRGLVAGDDEQYF.